Listed below are T cell receptor beta chains from one sample, sequenced in a study of blood T cell repertoires in COVID-19. The assay was immunoSEQ multiplex PCR, and TCRdb's table has in-frame clones only and misses some. This table has about 230,000 clones, about four fifths appearing once. The sequenced sample was PBMCs or T cells enriched from blood (not recorded which). Source of these receptors: a man between 60 and 75 years old who had recovered from COVID-19. CDR3s leave out the opening cysteine and the closing phenylalanine or tryptophan.

j_call: TRBJ1-1; v_call: TRBV6-5; cdr3_aa: ASSPYVGQATGAF
j_call: TRBJ1-1; v_call: TRBV19; cdr3_aa: ASSTAGFGTEAF
j_call: TRBJ1-6; v_call: TRBV7-8; cdr3_aa: ASRTGSPYNSPLH
j_call: TRBJ2-1; v_call: TRBV6-2/TRBV6-3; cdr3_aa: ASSYSRWEGLANEQF
j_call: TRBJ1-2; v_call: TRBV5-1; cdr3_aa: ASSKGENYGYT
j_call: TRBJ2-1; v_call: TRBV7-2; cdr3_aa: ASSLNGGDEQF
j_call: TRBJ1-4; v_call: TRBV2; cdr3_aa: ASTTGIGVEKLF
j_call: TRBJ1-5; v_call: TRBV3-1/TRBV3-2; cdr3_aa: ASSQQNQPQH
j_call: TRBJ2-5; v_call: TRBV2; cdr3_aa: ASGQEGETQY
j_call: TRBJ2-7; v_call: TRBV6-5; cdr3_aa: ASYTQTGGSGEQY
j_call: TRBJ1-1; v_call: TRBV7-3; cdr3_aa: ASSVEMGAEAF
j_call: TRBJ2-1; v_call: TRBV11-3; cdr3_aa: ASSRIIGGGHNEQF
j_call: TRBJ2-3; v_call: TRBV7-6; cdr3_aa: ASSLGSGASTDTQY
j_call: TRBJ1-5; v_call: TRBV7-9; cdr3_aa: ASSIGSNQPQH
j_call: TRBJ1-1; v_call: TRBV5-1; cdr3_aa: ASSLVSGLLNTEAF
j_call: TRBJ2-1; v_call: TRBV2; cdr3_aa: ASSEEGVSANEQF
j_call: TRBJ1-1; v_call: TRBV7-2; cdr3_aa: ASSSRAQGAGTEAF
j_call: TRBJ2-5; v_call: TRBV11-2; cdr3_aa: ASSLVGGLGQETQY
j_call: TRBJ2-3; v_call: TRBV11-2; cdr3_aa: ASSLVSKTDTQY
j_call: TRBJ1-6; v_call: TRBV5-1; cdr3_aa: ASSPGGRTDSPLH
j_call: TRBJ2-5; v_call: TRBV10-3; cdr3_aa: AISESWLAGGETQY
j_call: TRBJ2-7; v_call: TRBV9; cdr3_aa: ASSVGGSSYEQY
j_call: TRBJ2-2; v_call: TRBV18; cdr3_aa: ASSPTPGYTGELF
j_call: TRBJ1-2; v_call: TRBV3-1/TRBV3-2; cdr3_aa: ASSLTGEGYT
j_call: TRBJ2-1; v_call: TRBV4-3; cdr3_aa: ASSPNRGGYEQF
j_call: TRBJ2-5; v_call: TRBV19; cdr3_aa: ASSTRQGDQETQY
j_call: TRBJ1-2; v_call: TRBV4-3; cdr3_aa: ASSQDFSGTQRGYT
j_call: TRBJ2-5; v_call: TRBV3-1/TRBV3-2; cdr3_aa: ASKHRGGGEETQY
j_call: TRBJ2-3; v_call: TRBV19; cdr3_aa: ASSTRGGTSTDTQY
j_call: TRBJ1-5; v_call: TRBV6-6; cdr3_aa: ASTPRRDQPQH
j_call: TRBJ1-2; v_call: TRBV9; cdr3_aa: ASSNEGAGGYT
j_call: TRBJ1-2; v_call: TRBV6-5; cdr3_aa: ASSRRGFGNYGYT
j_call: TRBJ1-3; v_call: TRBV7-2; cdr3_aa: ASSPQGPGNTIY
j_call: TRBJ2-1; v_call: TRBV5-1; cdr3_aa: ASQQEAGVNNEQF
j_call: TRBJ2-7; v_call: TRBV4-1; cdr3_aa: ASSQPDRGHYEQY
j_call: TRBJ2-1; v_call: TRBV4-2; cdr3_aa: ASGGGGLPSYNEQF
j_call: TRBJ1-2; v_call: TRBV5-1; cdr3_aa: ASSLLAGESYGYT
j_call: TRBJ1-3; v_call: TRBV11-3; cdr3_aa: ASSIPTGITGNTIY
j_call: TRBJ1-6; v_call: TRBV27; cdr3_aa: ASSLGGGRGNSPLH